A single sample gave rise to the 32 T cell receptor beta chains below, sequenced in a study of OX40 agonist ivuxolimab in advanced cancers. Data came from immunoSEQ multiplex PCR; TCRdb stores just in-frame clones and leaves some out. This sample yields about 24,000 clones, of which 85% to 90% are seen a single time; roughly 15% belongs to the top ten. This specimen was CD4+ or CD8+ T cells sorted from blood, taken in a trial of the OX40 agonist ivuxolimab. These receptor sequences come from an adult with an advanced solid tumor such as melanoma, head and neck, liver or kidney cancer.

This clone was seen a handful of times. The V call is TRBV2, the J call TRBJ2-5; 7 nucleotides align to TRBD1. Germline values: CDR1 SNHLY, CDR2 FYNNEI. The V gene end was trimmed by 8 bases and the J gene end by 1 base; junction bases not matched to a gene: 4. The CDR3 is made up of 13 amino acids. In nucleotides, the CDR3 is TGTGCCAGCGAGGGGACAGCCCAAGAGACCCAGTACTTC. This codes for CASEGTAQETQYF.

This chain connects TRBV11-3 to TRBJ2-5; TRBD1 is a possible D gene (5 bases). The length of the CDR3 is 13 residues. Germline CDR1 SGHNT, CDR2 YENEEA. V dropped 3 bases and J dropped 2 bases, with 7 bases sitting between them. The CDR3 here is CASSFDRQETQYF. CDR3 nucleotides: TGTGCCAGCAGCTTCGACAGACAAGAGACCCAGTACTTC.

V and J are TRBV2 and TRBJ2-2, with D possibly TRBD1 on 6 matching bases. From germline, CDR1 is SNHLY and CDR2 FYNNEI. CDR3 size: 14 residues. Trimming removed 8 bases from V and 5 bases from J, with 15 bases in between. Here the CDR3 DNA reads TGTGCCAGCGGACAGTCCGATAGGACCGGGGAGCTGTTTTTT. Residues: CASGQSDRTGELFF. Using reference TRBV2 and TRBJ2-2 for the parts outside the CDR3, the full variable domain is EPEVTQTPSHQVTQMGQEVILRCVPISNHLYFYWYRQILGQKVEFLVSFYNNEISEKSEIFDDQFSVERPDGSNFTLKIRSTKLEDSAMYFCASGQSDRTGELFFGEGSRLTVL.

This chain joins TRBV25-1 and TRBJ2-1; 12 nucleotides line up with TRBD2. The CDR3 is made up of 18 amino acids. V shed 4 bases, J shed 8 bases, and the junction held 15 bases outside the gene matches. Germline CDR1 is MGHDK and CDR2 is SYGVNS. The CDR3 sequence: CASSAPSGRAGLGYEQFF. As DNA, the CDR3 is TGTGCCAGCAGTGCGCCTAGCGGGAGGGCGGGGTTAGGCTATGAGCAGTTCTTC.

This chain connects TRBV5-4 to TRBJ2-1; 7 nucleotides line up with TRBD2. The trim removed 0 bases at V and 5 bases at J, leaving 8 bases unmatched. Germline-derived CDR1 and CDR2 are SGHNT and YYREEE (reference sequence). The CDR3 is made up of 16 amino acids. The CDR3 DNA sequence: TGTGCCAGCAGCTTGGATTTGCGCGGGAGAGACAATGAGCAGTTCTTC. Amino acids: CASSLDLRGRDNEQFF.

The chain carries TRBV25-1 and TRBJ2-2; possibly TRBD1 or TRBD2 for D (5 bases each). Trimming cost V 7 bases and J 5 bases, with 14 bases left between them. Germline CDR1 and CDR2: MGHDK and SYGVNS. This CDR3 comprises 14 residues. This CDR3 reads CASTEQGETGELFF. In DNA form, the CDR3 reads TGTGCCAGCACCGAGCAGGGAGAAACCGGGGAGCTGTTTTTT. The full variable domain, in which reference TRBV25-1 and TRBJ2-2 provide the parts outside the CDR3, is EADIYQTPRYLVIGTGKKITLECSQTMGHDKMYWYQQDPGMELHLIHYSYGVNSTEKGDLSSESTVSRIRTEHFPLTLESARPSHTSQYLCASTEQGETGELFFGEGSRLTVL.

J is TRBJ2-7 and V is TRBV7-2, with a tentative D call TRBD2 (6 bases). Germline V gene sequence: CDR1 SGHTA, CDR2 FQGNSA. The CDR3 covers 16 residues. The V and J ends lost 2 bases and 2 bases respectively, with 16 bases between them. CDR3 amino acids: CASSLRVGGPPYEQYF. CDR3 in DNA: TGTGCCAGCAGCTTAAGGGTTGGAGGGCCTCCCTACGAGCAGTACTTC.

The V gene is TRBV27, the J gene TRBJ2-7; D is undetermined. Trimming cost V 8 bases and J 3 bases, with 17 bases left between them. The CDR3 extends over 14 amino acids. The germline V gene encodes CDR1 MNHEY and CDR2 SMNVEV (reference sequence). This CDR3 is CASGPIQSSYEQYF. CDR3 bases: TGTGCCAGCGGCCCCATCCAGAGTAGCTACGAGCAGTACTTC.

In its sample, this clone was seen once. The chain couples TRBV27 to TRBJ2-3; D might be TRBD2 (5 bases). CDR3 length: 16 amino acids. The germline V and J ends were trimmed by 5 bases and 4 bases, with 19 bases remaining between them. The germline V gene has CDR1 MNHEY and CDR2 SMNVEV (reference sequence). CDR3 nucleotides: TGTGCCAGCAGTCGACGGACTGGGATGTGGGCAGATACGCAGTATTTT. Translated: CASSRRTGMWADTQYF.

The rearrangement joins TRBV9 to TRBJ2-3, with 7 bases lining up with TRBD2. CDR3 size: 16 residues. V lost 4 bases, J lost 2 bases, and 10 bases stayed unmatched. The germline V gene encodes CDR1 SGDLS and CDR2 YYNGEE. This chain's CDR3 is CASSPPGGWDTDTQYF. CDR3 DNA: TGTGCCAGCAGCCCTCCGGGGGGATGGGACACAGATACGCAGTATTTT. Combining the CDR3 with reference TRBV9 and TRBJ2-3 gives the whole variable domain DSGVTQTPKHLITATGQRVTLRCSPRSGDLSVYWYQQSLDQGLQFLIQYYNGEERAKGNILERFSAQQFPDLHSELNLSSLELGDSALYFCASSPPGGWDTDTQYFGPGTRLTVL.

The chain carries TRBV5-6 and TRBJ2-1; D may be TRBD1 (7 bases). Per germline, CDR1 SGHDT and CDR2 YYEEEE. The CDR3 consists of 17 residues. V gave up 1 base and J gave up 8 bases, with 22 bases separating them. Here the CDR3 DNA reads TGTGCCAGCAGCTTGTCGTTTAGGCAGGGGGGTTCGGATGAGCAGTTCTTC. This codes for CASSLSFRQGGSDEQFF.

This clone is a singleton in its sample. This rearrangement joins TRBV11-3 to TRBJ1-1; 7 nucleotides agree with TRBD1. The V segment lost 5 bases and the J segment 6 bases; nucleotides outside the gene matches: 12. Germline loops: CDR1 SGHNT, CDR2 YENEEA. CDR3 length: 15 residues. CDR3 protein: CASSQDRFLQSEAFF. CDR3 in DNA: TGTGCCAGCAGCCAGGACAGGTTCCTTCAATCTGAAGCTTTCTTT.

The chain recombines TRBV5-1 with TRBJ2-5; D remains unclear. CDR3 length equals 14 residues. From germline, CDR1 is SGHRS and CDR2 YFSETQ. V gave up 4 bases and J gave up 2 bases, with 12 bases separating them. Here the CDR3 DNA reads TGCGCCAGCAGCCTGGGTTGGGGTCAAGAGACCCAGTACTTC. This encodes CASSLGWGQETQYF.

The chain couples TRBV19 to TRBJ1-1; D may be TRBD1 (5 bases). Trimming took off 7 bases at V and 6 bases at J, with 18 bases between the two ends. Germline CDR1 reads LNHDA; CDR2 reads SQIVND (reference sequence). This CDR3 region has 14 residues. The CDR3 DNA reads TGTGCCAGTACCCCTCGGGGTGGGGCTTCTGAAGCTTTCTTT. It is translated as CASTPRGGASEAFF. Variable domain in full (rest from reference TRBV19 and TRBJ1-1): DGGITQSPKYLFRKEGQNVTLSCEQNLNHDAMYWYRQDPGQGLRLIYYSQIVNDFQKGDIAEGYSVSREKKESFPLTVTSAQKNPTAFYLCASTPRGGASEAFFGQGTRLTVV.

The rearrangement joins TRBV5-1 to TRBJ2-1; unclear D gene. This CDR3 spans 15 amino acids. Germline V gene sequence: CDR1 SGHRS, CDR2 YFSETQ. The V end was cut by 2 bases, the J end by 1 base, with 10 bases between. CDR3 residues: CASSFWGNSYNEQFF. The CDR3 DNA is TGCGCCAGCAGCTTTTGGGGAAATTCCTACAATGAGCAGTTCTTC.

This rearrangement joins TRBV5-1 to TRBJ2-1; 7 bases align to TRBD1. Germline values: CDR1 SGHRS, CDR2 YFSETQ. With 0 bases clipped from V and 6 bases from J, the junction kept 3 bases outside the gene matches. The CDR3 totals 14 residues. DNA for the CDR3: TGCGCCAGCAGCTTGGATAACAGGGGCAATGAGCAGTTCTTC. It encodes CASSLDNRGNEQFF.

The chain employs TRBV7-2 and TRBJ2-5; 8 bases match TRBD2. Unmatched junction bases numbered 10, after V lost 3 bases and J lost 4 bases. Germline loops: CDR1 SGHTA, CDR2 FQGNSA. This CDR3 is built from 16 residues. The CDR3 here is CASSFPGGGLGETQYF. The CDR3 nucleotides read TGTGCCAGCAGCTTTCCCGGGGGGGGTCTCGGAGAGACCCAGTACTTC.

CDR3 protein: CASSLGRDQPQHF. In DNA, the CDR3 is TGTGCCAGCAGCTTGGGCAGAGATCAGCCCCAGCATTTT. This chain links TRBV5-6 with TRBJ1-5; the D is unclear. CDR3 length equals 13 residues. Germline V CDR1 and CDR2: SGHDT, YYEEEE. Trimming pared 0 bases from V and 5 bases from J, leaving 6 bases between. Looking up the rest from reference TRBV5-6 and TRBJ1-5 gives the full variable domain: DAGVTQSPTHLIKTRGQQVTLRCSPKSGHDTVSWYQQALGQGPQFIFQYYEEEERQRGNFPDRFSGHQFPNYSSELNVNALLLGDSALYLCASSLGRDQPQHFGDGTRLSIL.

This sequence joins TRBV30 and TRBJ2-1; a weak D match, TRBD1 (5 bases). CDR3 length: 12 residues. Germline V gene data show CDR1 as GTSNPN and CDR2 as SVGIG (reference sequence). V was pared by 5 bases and J by 3 bases, with 8 bases between. The CDR3 protein is CAWARVYNEQFF. CDR3 sequence (DNA): TGTGCCTGGGCCAGGGTCTACAATGAGCAGTTCTTC.

This rearrangement joins TRBV2 to TRBJ2-7, with a possible D match to TRBD1 (6 bases). The CDR3 is 13 residues long. V was trimmed by 5 bases and J by 1 base, leaving 9 bases between them. CDR1 is SNHLY and CDR2 is FYNNEI in the germline V gene. The CDR3 loop is CASSPDSSYEQYF. The CDR3 region has the DNA TGTGCCAGCAGTCCGGACAGTTCCTACGAGCAGTACTTC.

This sequence joins TRBV7-9 and TRBJ1-1; D not resolved. V shed 1 base and J shed 0 bases, with 9 bases lying between them. This CDR3 region has 15 residues. Per germline, CDR1 SEHNR and CDR2 FQNEAQ (reference sequence). For the CDR3, the DNA is TGTGCCAGCAGCTTAGGGGCAGTTATGAACACTGAAGCTTTCTTT. Translating gives CASSLGAVMNTEAFF.

A note on this clone: This sample also contains other DNA sequences that code for the same CDR3. J is TRBJ2-2 and V is TRBV7-3; D gene uncertain. The germline V gene encodes CDR1 SGHTA and CDR2 FQGTGA. Trimming stripped 5 bases from V and 4 bases from J, with 8 bases between. The CDR3 totals 13 residues. The CDR3 bases are TGTGCCAGCAGCCCCCAGGCCACCGGGGAGCTGTTTTTT. This gives the protein CASSPQATGELFF.

V and J are TRBV19 and TRBJ2-2, with unresolved D. Trimming removed 1 base from V and 5 bases from J, with 8 bases in between. This CDR3 is 14 amino acids long. Germline loops: CDR1 LNHDA, CDR2 SQIVND (reference sequence). The CDR3 coding sequence is TGTGCCAGTAGTATAGCGGCCGGGACCGGGGAGCTGTTTTTT. It is translated as CASSIAAGTGELFF.

This rearrangement joins TRBV27 to TRBJ2-6; unclear D gene. Trimming took off 4 bases at V and 4 bases at J, with 11 bases between the two ends. The CDR3 loop spans 15 amino acids. The germline V gene has CDR1 MNHEY and CDR2 SMNVEV (reference sequence). The chain's CDR3 is CASSSPGSGANVLTF. CDR3 nucleotide sequence: TGTGCCAGCAGTTCCCCTGGGTCCGGGGCCAACGTCCTGACTTTC.

The chain joins TRBV5-6 to TRBJ2-1; D not certain. Germline V gene lookup returns CDR1 SGHDT and CDR2 YYEEEE. The CDR3 runs 13 residues. Trimming stripped 7 bases from V and 8 bases from J, with 16 bases between. As DNA, the CDR3 is TGTGCCAGCCGTGTGGGGTCCGGCGATGAGCAGTTCTTC. As protein: CASRVGSGDEQFF.

This clone was seen only once. This rearrangement joins TRBV21-1 to TRBJ2-1; no DNA check was done on the table's D call, TRBD2. TRBV21-1 is a pseudogene segment. The CDR3 loop spans 19 amino acids. The CDR3 reads CASSKEGPGTSGTYNEQFF. As DNA, the CDR3 is TGTGCCAGCAGCAAAGAAGGCCCCGGGACTAGCGGTACCTACAATGAGCAGTTCTTC.

The CDR3 protein is CASSWGGTSSYEQYF. CDR3 coding DNA: TGCGCCAGCAGCTGGGGCGGGACAAGCTCCTACGAGCAGTACTTC. The chain joins TRBV5-1 to TRBJ2-7, with D perhaps matching TRBD1 or TRBD2 (6 bases each). Per the germline V gene, CDR1 is SGHRS and CDR2 is YFSETQ. The V and J ends lost 3 bases and 0 bases respectively, with 13 bases between them. The CDR3 totals 15 residues.

The chain carries TRBV29-1 and TRBJ2-7, with D hard to call. Germline assignment: CDR1 SQVTM and CDR2 ANQGSEA. The CDR3 consists of 10 residues. Deletions cut 4 bases from V and 6 bases from J, with 7 bases between. CDR3 nucleotide sequence: TGCAGCGTTGGCCAGGCCGAGCAGTACTTC. It codes for CSVGQAEQYF.

The chain employs TRBV27 and TRBJ2-2; 10 positions agree with TRBD2. CDR1 and CDR2 from the germline V gene are MNHEY and SMNVEV (reference sequence). The CDR3 is made up of 15 amino acids. J lost 5 bases, V lost 5 bases, and 5 bases had no gene match. The CDR3 bases are TGTGCCAGCAGTCCCAGGGGACTAGCGACCGGGGAGCTGTTTTTT. Translating gives CASSPRGLATGELFF.

This clone was counted only a few times. This chain connects TRBV7-8 to TRBJ1-5; D call uncertain. V was trimmed by 5 bases and J by 8 bases, leaving 10 bases between them. The CDR3 is 12 amino acids. Germline values: CDR1 SGHVS, CDR2 FQNEAQ. As DNA, the CDR3 is TGTGCCAGCAGCCTTTCCCCAAAGCCCCAGCATTTT. Its translation: CASSLSPKPQHF.

The chain employs TRBV19 and TRBJ1-5; the match to TRBD1 covers 10 bases. The germline CDR1 and CDR2 sequences are LNHDA and SQIVND (reference sequence). This CDR3 spans 16 amino acids. V trimming: 5 bases; J trimming: 9 bases; junction bases outside the gene matches: 13. The CDR3 reads CASSVWGTGAHRPQHF. In nucleotides, the CDR3 is TGTGCCAGTAGTGTATGGGGGACAGGGGCACACCGGCCCCAGCATTTT.

The chain joins TRBV19 to TRBJ2-4, with D possibly being TRBD1 (5 bases). The V gene's germline CDR1 is LNHDA and CDR2 SQIVND (reference sequence). The CDR3 totals 15 residues. The ends were cut back, 6 bases at V and 5 bases at J, with 17 bases in the middle. The CDR3 coding sequence is TGTGCCAGTAGAAAGGATAACAGGCAACAAAACATTCAGTACTTC. Protein sequence: CASRKDNRQQNIQYF. Using reference TRBV19 and TRBJ2-4 for the parts outside the CDR3, the full variable domain is DGGITQSPKYLFRKEGQNVTLSCEQNLNHDAMYWYRQDPGQGLRLIYYSQIVNDFQKGDIAEGYSVSREKKESFPLTVTSAQKNPTAFYLCASRKDNRQQNIQYFGAGTRLSVL.